This T cell receptor (beta chain) was found in a study of cytomegalovirus exposure and HLA in healthy donors. Study information: The 600 to 800 first-cohort repertoires shared a platform with the approximately 110 validation repertoires, as reported in a later analysis.

Profiled with immunoSEQ multiplex PCR; TCRdb holds only in-frame clones, not every one. The sample carries about 98,000 clones, over 75% recorded once. The CDR3 runs to 16 residues. V lost 0 bases to trimming and J lost 5 bases, with 15 bases between them. In germline, CDR1 is SGHNT, CDR2 YYREEE (reference sequence). Comments on this clone: Its antigen remains unknown.

General observations from the study: In vitro experiments confirmed that three CMV-associated chains were specific for CMV antigens. The majority of TCR sequences were rare, yet some public TCRs appeared in many donors. It was reportedly the case that the classifier diagnosed cytomegalovirus status with high specificity and sensitivity.

The sequenced material came from PBMCs. The gene calls are TRBV5-4 and TRBJ2-1; D perhaps matches TRBD1 (5 bases). The source is a man in his late teens or twenties in good health and CMV-seropositive. CDR3 DNA sequence: TGTGCCAGCAGCTTGGACCCGACAGTAAAGAACAATGAGCAGTTCTTC. Translating gives CASSLDPTVKNNEQFF.